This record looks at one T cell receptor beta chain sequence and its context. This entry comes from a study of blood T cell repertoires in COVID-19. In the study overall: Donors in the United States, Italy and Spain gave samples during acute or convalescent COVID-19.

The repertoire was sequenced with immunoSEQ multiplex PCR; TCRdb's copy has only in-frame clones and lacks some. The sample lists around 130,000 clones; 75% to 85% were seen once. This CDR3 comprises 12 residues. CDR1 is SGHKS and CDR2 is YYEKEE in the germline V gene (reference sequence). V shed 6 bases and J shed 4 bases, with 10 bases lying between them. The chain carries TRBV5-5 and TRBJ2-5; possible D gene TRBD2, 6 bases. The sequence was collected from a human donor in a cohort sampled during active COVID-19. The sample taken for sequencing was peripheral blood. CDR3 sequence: CASTMGGETQYF. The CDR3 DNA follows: TGTGCCAGCACCATGGGGGGAGAGACCCAGTACTTC.